This entry lists 16 T cell receptor beta chains sequenced from one sample in a study of a mutant IDH1 vaccine in newly diagnosed glioma. As to time point: week 11, during vaccination. Vaccine doses each comprised 300 ug of mutant IDH1 20-mer peptide, with topical imiquimod. Antigens of these TCRs are unknown. Here immunoSEQ multiplex PCR was the method, and the copy in TCRdb shows in-frame clones only, minus some. The sample consists of about 52,000 clones, over 75% of them appearing once. Sequencing used PBMCs, obtained from a glioma patient whose treatment included an IDH1 peptide vaccine. The source of these receptors is a man in his fifties or sixties with glioma.

The chain uses TRBV5-1 and TRBJ1-2, with D possibly being TRBD1 (5 bases). V was clipped by 0 bases and J by 4 bases, with 10 bases between them. Germline lookup yields CDR1 SGHRS and CDR2 YFSETQ. The CDR3 is 14 residues long. The CDR3 region has the DNA TGCGCCAGCAGCTTGGCGCCAGGGTCCTATGGCTACACCTTC. Amino acid sequence: CASSLAPGSYGYTF.

V usage is TRBV7-9 and J usage is TRBJ2-7; possible D gene TRBD2, 6 bases. Germline V CDR1 and CDR2: SEHNR, FQNEAQ (reference sequence). Trimming left V 2 bases short and J 7 bases short, with 12 bases between. This CDR3 has 13 residues. CDR3 loop: CASSLTGVGEQYF. As DNA, the CDR3 is TGTGCCAGCAGCTTAACGGGGGTGGGAGAGCAGTACTTC.

V usage is TRBV5-6 and J usage is TRBJ1-2; D is unresolved. The germline CDR1 and CDR2 sequences are SGHDT and YYEEEE. The V end was cut by 2 bases, the J end by 0 bases, with 5 bases between. The CDR3 extends over 13 amino acids. The CDR3 nucleotides read TGTGCCAGCAGCTTATGGGCTAACTATGGCTACACCTTC. Translated: CASSLWANYGYTF.

The V and J genes are TRBV10-3 and TRBJ1-4; D remains ambiguous. V gave up 10 bases and J gave up 5 bases, with 14 bases separating them. This CDR3 has 13 residues. In germline, CDR1 is ENHRY, CDR2 SYGVKD. The DNA for the CDR3 is TGTGCCAACGTATCCCGTGTAAATGAAAAACTGTTTTTT. This encodes CANVSRVNEKLFF.

This rearrangement joins TRBV9 to TRBJ2-3; TRBD2 matches 8 bases. This CDR3 region has 16 residues. V lost 0 bases, J lost 4 bases, and 7 bases stayed unmatched. The V gene's germline CDR1 is SGDLS and CDR2 YYNGEE. CDR3: CASSVGAGVPPDTQYF. Here the CDR3 DNA reads TGTGCCAGCAGCGTAGGAGCGGGGGTCCCGCCAGATACGCAGTATTTT.

CDR3 loop: CASSFTYGAYEKLFF. In DNA form, the CDR3 reads TGTGCCAGCAGCTTTACCTATGGGGCGTATGAAAAACTGTTTTTT. The chain has TRBV7-2 and TRBJ1-4, with a tentative D call TRBD1 (5 bases). Germline CDR1 SGHTA, CDR2 FQGNSA. V was shortened by 3 bases and J by 6 bases, with 14 bases between the two germline ends. This CDR3 is 15 amino acids long.

The V call is TRBV9, the J call TRBJ1-1; D possibly corresponds to TRBD1 (6 bases). This CDR3 comprises 16 residues. Trimming stripped 6 bases from V and 1 base from J, with 19 bases between. The germline CDR1 and CDR2 sequences are SGDLS and YYNGEE. CDR3 residues: CASNPGWGQPNTEAFF. CDR3 coding DNA: TGTGCCAGCAACCCGGGGTGGGGGCAACCGAACACTGAAGCTTTCTTT.

V gene TRBV2 combines with J gene TRBJ2-6; D is uncertain. The CDR3 has 16 residues. Germline lookup yields CDR1 SNHLY and CDR2 FYNNEI. V shed 6 bases and J shed 2 bases, with 14 bases lying between them. The CDR3 region is CASRAYYRAGANVLTF. CDR3 sequence (DNA): TGTGCCAGCAGGGCGTATTACCGGGCTGGGGCCAACGTCCTGACTTTC. Full variable domain (remainder filled in from reference TRBV2 and TRBJ2-6): EPEVTQTPSHQVTQMGQEVILRCVPISNHLYFYWYRQILGQKVEFLVSFYNNEISEKSEIFDDQFSVERPDGSNFTLKIRSTKLEDSAMYFCASRAYYRAGANVLTFGAGSRLTVL.

The CDR3: CASSHDRANMGNQPQHF. CDR3 coding DNA: TGTGCCAGCAGCCACGACAGGGCGAATATGGGCAATCAGCCCCAGCATTTT. This chain joins TRBV2 and TRBJ1-5, with 7 bases that match TRBD1. Germline V CDR1 and CDR2: SNHLY, FYNNEI. The CDR3 runs to 17 residues. V lost 6 bases to trimming and J lost 2 bases; unmatched junction nucleotides: 13.

The V call is TRBV5-1, the J call TRBJ2-7; either TRBD1 or TRBD2 may supply D (5 bases each). Trimming left V 0 bases short and J 3 bases short, with 19 bases between. This CDR3 has 17 amino acids. In germline, CDR1 is SGHRS, CDR2 YFSETQ. CDR3 nucleotides: TGCGCCAGCAGCTTGGCACTAACCGGGACGAACCACTACGAGCAGTACTTC. Translation: CASSLALTGTNHYEQYF.

This chain joins TRBV2 and TRBJ2-2; D unclear. With 8 bases removed from V and 7 bases from J, the gap between germline ends came to 14 bases. The CDR3 runs to 13 residues. CDR1 is SNHLY, CDR2 FYNNEI, per germline. CDR3 nucleotides: TGTGCCAGCCGCTACTCGGAAGGCGGGGAGCTGTTTTTT. Its protein product is CASRYSEGGELFF. Full variable domain (rest looked up from reference TRBV2 and TRBJ2-2): EPEVTQTPSHQVTQMGQEVILRCVPISNHLYFYWYRQILGQKVEFLVSFYNNEISEKSEIFDDQFSVERPDGSNFTLKIRSTKLEDSAMYFCASRYSEGGELFFGEGSRLTVL.

V usage is TRBV10-2 and J usage is TRBJ2-5; 7 nucleotides match TRBD2. This CDR3 is 13 amino acids long. V lost 4 bases, J lost 7 bases, and 6 bases stayed unmatched. The germline V gene has CDR1 WSHSY and CDR2 SAAADI. CDR3 in DNA: TGCGCCAGCAGTGGACTAGCCTCCGGGACCCAGTACTTC. Its protein product is CASSGLASGTQYF.

This chain links TRBV6-5 with TRBJ1-4; D not resolved. Germline V lookup: CDR1 MNHEY, CDR2 SVGAGI. This CDR3 spans 16 amino acids. Trimming removed 0 bases at V and 2 bases at J, with 10 bases between. The DNA of the CDR3 is TGTGCCAGCAGTTACTCGACCAGTTATACTAATGAAAAACTGTTTTTT. It codes for CASSYSTSYTNEKLFF.

This rearrangement joins TRBV6-1 to TRBJ2-7; TRBD1 matches 7 bases. Trimming at V came to 6 bases and at J to 11 bases, leaving 13 bases not matched to a gene. The CDR3 consists of 13 residues. CDR1 is MNHNS and CDR2 is SASEGT in the germline V gene. Written as DNA, the CDR3 is TGTGCCAGCAGAGGGGGACAGAGGGGTTCGGAGTACTTC. Its protein is CASRGGQRGSEYF.

V gene TRBV27 combines with J gene TRBJ1-5, with TRBD1 as a possible D gene (6 bases). Trimming shortened V by 1 base and J by 7 bases, and 11 bases separated the two germline ends. The CDR3 spans 14 residues. Germline assignment: CDR1 MNHEY and CDR2 SMNVEV (reference sequence). The CDR3 sequence is CASSLWGGRQPQHF. Written as DNA, the CDR3 is TGTGCCAGCAGTTTATGGGGGGGGCGGCAGCCCCAGCATTTT.

V and J are TRBV5-1 and TRBJ2-3, with 11 bases that match TRBD2. V trimming: 6 bases; J trimming: 2 bases; junction bases outside the gene matches: 11. This CDR3 spans 17 amino acids. Germline V gives CDR1 SGHRS, CDR2 YFSETQ. The CDR3 DNA reads as TGCGCCAGCACTCTCTTGGGACTAGCGGCCCCCACAGATACGCAGTATTTT. Translating it yields CASTLLGLAAPTDTQYF.